This TCR beta chain was profiled in a study of OX40 agonist ivuxolimab in advanced cancers. Looking at the study overall: A male proportion of 82.7% was recorded, with mean age 60 years and range about 20 to 79. Checkpoint inhibitors had been given previously to roughly 36% of patients.

This clone appeared a few times. What it binds is not known. Libraries were prepared by immunoSEQ multiplex PCR; TCRdb keeps only in-frame clonotypes and omits some of them. Counted here are roughly 30,000 clones, roughly 87% occurring once; the ten biggest clones make up approximately 16%. Overall study findings and caveats: Patients who responded partially at 0.1-3.0 mg/kg showed clonal expansion ranking among the lowest.

The CDR3 has 12 amino acids. CDR1 is GTSNPN and CDR2 is SVGIG in the germline V gene (reference sequence). The V and J ends lost 1 base and 6 bases respectively, with 9 bases between them. Material: CD4+ or CD8+ T cells sorted from blood, obtained in a trial of the OX40 agonist ivuxolimab. The TCR comes from an adult with an advanced solid tumor such as melanoma, head and neck, liver or kidney cancer. The chain uses TRBV30 and TRBJ1-1; no firm D call. The CDR3 loop reads CAWSEVFAEAFF. The DNA for the CDR3 is TGTGCCTGGAGTGAAGTTTTCGCTGAAGCTTTCTTT.